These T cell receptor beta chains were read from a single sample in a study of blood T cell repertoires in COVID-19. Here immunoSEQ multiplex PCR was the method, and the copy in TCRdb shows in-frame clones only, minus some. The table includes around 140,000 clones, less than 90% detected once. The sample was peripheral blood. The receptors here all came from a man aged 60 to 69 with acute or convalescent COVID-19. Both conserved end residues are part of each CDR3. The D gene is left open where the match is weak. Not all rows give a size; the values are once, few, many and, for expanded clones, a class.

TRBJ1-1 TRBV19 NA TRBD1 TGTGCCAGTTTCGGACAGGGATCAGTTTTGAACACTGAAGCTTTCTTT CASFGQGSVLNTEAFF
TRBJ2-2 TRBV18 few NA TGTGCCAGCTCAGTACGGCGGGACTCGAACACCGGGGAGCTGTTTTTT CASSVRRDSNTGELFF
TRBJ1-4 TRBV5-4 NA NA TGTGCCAGCAGCTTGGGGAGGGGAGCTAATGAAAAACTGTTTTTT CASSLGRGANEKLFF
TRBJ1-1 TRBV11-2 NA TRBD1 TGTGCCAGCAGCCCAGGGACAGGGGGGCCCCCGAACACTGAAGCTTTCTTT CASSPGTGGPPNTEAFF
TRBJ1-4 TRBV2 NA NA TGTGCCAGCAGATCGGACAGAAACAGGGAAAAACTGTTTTTT CASRSDRNREKLFF
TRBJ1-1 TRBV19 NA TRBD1 TGTGCCAGTAGGGACAGGGGATTGAACACTGAAGCTTTCTTT CASRDRGLNTEAFF
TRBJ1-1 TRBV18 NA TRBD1 TGTGCCAGCTCACAGACAGGGAGAACTGAAGCTTTCTTT CASSQTGRTEAFF
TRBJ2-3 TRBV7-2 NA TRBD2 TGTGCCAGCAGCCGGACTAGCGGTAGCACAGATACGCAGTATTTT CASSRTSGSTDTQYF
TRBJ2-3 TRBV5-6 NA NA TGTGCCAGCAGCTTGGTGGGTGACGGAGTTACAGATACGCAGTATTTT CASSLVGDGVTDTQYF
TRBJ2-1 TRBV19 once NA TGTGCCACCTCCCTCTCCCCCATCAGACGGGACAATGAGCAGTTCTTC CATSLSPIRRDNEQFF
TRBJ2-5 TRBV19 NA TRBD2 TGTGCCAGTAGCCCCGGCGGCGGGAGGTCCGAGACCCAGTACTTC CASSPGGGRSETQYF
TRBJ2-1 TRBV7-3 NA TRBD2 TGTGCCAGCAGTCAACTAGCGGGGGTTATCAATGAGCAGTTCTTC CASSQLAGVINEQFF
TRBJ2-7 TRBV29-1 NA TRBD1 TGCAGCATCCCTAGGGACAGACATTCTCACTACTACGAGCAGTACTTC CSIPRDRHSHYYEQYF
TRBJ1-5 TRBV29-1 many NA TGCAGCGTTGAATACGGGGGGAATCAGCCCCAGCATTTT CSVEYGGNQPQHF
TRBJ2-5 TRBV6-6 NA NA TGTGCCAGCAGTCCAATAACTAGCCCTCTTGCCTCAGAGACCCAGTACTTC CASSPITSPLASETQYF
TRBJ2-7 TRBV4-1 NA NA TGCGCCAGCAGCCAAGGCGGGGCAGGGGGATACGAGCAGTACTTC CASSQGGAGGYEQYF
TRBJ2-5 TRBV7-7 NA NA TGTGCCAGCAGCTTAAGTCCCAGGGGAATTGAGACCCAGTACTTC CASSLSPRGIETQYF
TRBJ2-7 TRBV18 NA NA TGTGCCAGCTCACCATCAGGGGGGCCTCTGATGGGGCAGTACTTC CASSPSGGPLMGQYF
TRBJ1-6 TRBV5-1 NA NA TGCGCCAGCAGCTTGGGGAGGGCCGGAGGGTATTCACCCCTCCACTTT CASSLGRAGGYSPLHF
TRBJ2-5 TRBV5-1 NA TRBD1 TGCGCCAGCAGCCTCGGGACAGGGGGTATGGAGACCCAGTACTTC CASSLGTGGMETQYF
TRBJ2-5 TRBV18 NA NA TGTGCCAGCCAACAGGTATTAGAGGAGACCCAGTACTTC CASQQVLEETQYF
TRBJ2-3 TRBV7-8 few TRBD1 TGTGCCAGCAGCTTAGTGACAGGGGGTAGCACAGATACGCAGTATTTT CASSLVTGGSTDTQYF
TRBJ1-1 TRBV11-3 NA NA TGTGCCAGCAGCTTGGGGCAAGAACAGTCTGAAGCTTTCTTT CASSLGQEQSEAFF
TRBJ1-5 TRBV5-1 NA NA TGCGCCAGCAGCTTGGGAGCGGGACAGCCCCAGCATTTT CASSLGAGQPQHF
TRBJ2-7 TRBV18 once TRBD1 TGTGCCAGCTCATCCTCCGGGACAGGGGGCGTCTACGAGCAGTACTTC CASSSSGTGGVYEQYF
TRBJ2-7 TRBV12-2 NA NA TGTGCAAGTCGACGGACAGGGGTCATCTCCTACGAGCAGTACTTC CASRRTGVISYEQYF
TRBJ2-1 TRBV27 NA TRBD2 TGTGCCAGCAGGGATCCGGGACTAGCGGGCTCATACAATGAGCAGTTCTTC CASRDPGLAGSYNEQFF
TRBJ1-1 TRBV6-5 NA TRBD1 TGTGCCAGCAGTCGAGGGGACAGTGAAGCTTTCTTT CASSRGDSEAFF
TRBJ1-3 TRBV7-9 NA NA TGTGCCAGCAGCTTGGGGGGCTCTGGAAACACCATATATTTT CASSLGGSGNTIYF
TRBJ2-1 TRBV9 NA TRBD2 TGTGCCAGCAGCGTAGGGGGACTAGCGGGAGGCTACAATGAGCAGTTCTTC CASSVGGLAGGYNEQFF
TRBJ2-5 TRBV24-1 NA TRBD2 TGTGCCACCAGTGATTGGGGGGGTCTAGCGGGGAAGGAGACCCAGTACTTC CATSDWGGLAGKETQYF
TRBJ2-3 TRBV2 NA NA TGTGCCGCCCGGGTCATAAAGGAGACAGATACGCAGTATTTT CAARVIKETDTQYF
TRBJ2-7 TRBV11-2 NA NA TGTGCCAGCAGCTTAGGGTCAGGGGTGCCCTACGAGCAGTACTTC CASSLGSGVPYEQYF